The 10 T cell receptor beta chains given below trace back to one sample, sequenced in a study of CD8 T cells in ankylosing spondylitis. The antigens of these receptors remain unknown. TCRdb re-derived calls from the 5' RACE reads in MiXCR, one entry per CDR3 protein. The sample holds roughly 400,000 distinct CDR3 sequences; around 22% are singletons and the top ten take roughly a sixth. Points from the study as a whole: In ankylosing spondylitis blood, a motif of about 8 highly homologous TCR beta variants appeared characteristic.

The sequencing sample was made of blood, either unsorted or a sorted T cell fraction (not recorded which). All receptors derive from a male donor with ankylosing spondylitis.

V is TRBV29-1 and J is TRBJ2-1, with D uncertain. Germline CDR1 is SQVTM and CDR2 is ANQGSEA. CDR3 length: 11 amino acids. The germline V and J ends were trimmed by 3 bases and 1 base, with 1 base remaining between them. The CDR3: CSVESYNEQFF. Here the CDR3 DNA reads TGCAGCGTTGAGTCCTACAATGAGCAGTTCTTC.

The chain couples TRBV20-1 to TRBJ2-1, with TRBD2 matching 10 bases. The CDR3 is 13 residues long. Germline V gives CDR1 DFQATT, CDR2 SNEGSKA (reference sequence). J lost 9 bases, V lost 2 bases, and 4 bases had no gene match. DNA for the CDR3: TGCAGTGCTAGACTAGCGGGAGACAGTGAGCAGTTCTTC. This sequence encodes CSARLAGDSEQFF.

CDR3 in amino acids: CASTKGRNTEAFF. The CDR3 DNA reads as TGTGCCAGCACAAAAGGCAGGAACACTGAAGCTTTCTTT. The chain uses TRBV6-1 and TRBJ1-1; D gene ambiguous. The length of the CDR3 is 13 residues. The V end lost 7 bases, the J end lost 1 base, and 10 bases lay between the germline ends. CDR1 and CDR2 from the germline V gene are MNHNS and SASEGT.

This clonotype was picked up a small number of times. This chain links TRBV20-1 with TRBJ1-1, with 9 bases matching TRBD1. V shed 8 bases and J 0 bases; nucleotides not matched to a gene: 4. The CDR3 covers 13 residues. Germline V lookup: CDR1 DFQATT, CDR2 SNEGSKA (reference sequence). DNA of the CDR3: TGCAGTACCGGACAGGGGCTGAACACTGAAGCTTTCTTT. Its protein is CSTGQGLNTEAFF.

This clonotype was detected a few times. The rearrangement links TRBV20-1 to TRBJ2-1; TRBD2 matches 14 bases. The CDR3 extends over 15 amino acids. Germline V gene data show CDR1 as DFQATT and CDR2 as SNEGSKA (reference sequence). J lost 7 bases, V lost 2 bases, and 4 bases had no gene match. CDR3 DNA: TGCAGTGCTAGACCGGGACTAGCGGGAGTAAATGAGCAGTTCTTC. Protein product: CSARPGLAGVNEQFF.

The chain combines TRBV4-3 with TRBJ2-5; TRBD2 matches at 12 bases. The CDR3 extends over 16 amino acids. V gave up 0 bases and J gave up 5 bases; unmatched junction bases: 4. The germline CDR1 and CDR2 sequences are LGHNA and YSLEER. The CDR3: CASSQDRLAGVETQYF. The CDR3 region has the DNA TGCGCCAGCAGCCAAGATCGACTAGCGGGAGTGGAGACCCAGTACTTC.

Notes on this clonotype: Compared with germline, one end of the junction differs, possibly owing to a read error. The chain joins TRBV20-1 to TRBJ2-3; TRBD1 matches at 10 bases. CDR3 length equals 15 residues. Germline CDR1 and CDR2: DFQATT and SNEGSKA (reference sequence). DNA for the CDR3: TGCAGTACTAGAGACGGGACAGGGGCCACAGATACGCAGTATTTT. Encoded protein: CSTRDGTGATDTQYF.

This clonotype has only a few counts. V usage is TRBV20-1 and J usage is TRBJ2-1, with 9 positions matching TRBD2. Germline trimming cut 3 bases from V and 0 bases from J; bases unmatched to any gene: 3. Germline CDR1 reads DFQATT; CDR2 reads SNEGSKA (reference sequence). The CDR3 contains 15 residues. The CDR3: CSASSGGSSYNEQFF. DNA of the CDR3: TGCAGTGCTAGTAGCGGGGGAAGCTCCTACAATGAGCAGTTCTTC.

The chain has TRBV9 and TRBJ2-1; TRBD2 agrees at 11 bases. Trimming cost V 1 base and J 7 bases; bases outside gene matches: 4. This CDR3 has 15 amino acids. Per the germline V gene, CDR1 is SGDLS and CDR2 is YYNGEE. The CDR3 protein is CASSVLTSGINEQFF. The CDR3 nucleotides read TGTGCCAGCAGCGTATTGACTAGCGGGATAAATGAGCAGTTCTTC.

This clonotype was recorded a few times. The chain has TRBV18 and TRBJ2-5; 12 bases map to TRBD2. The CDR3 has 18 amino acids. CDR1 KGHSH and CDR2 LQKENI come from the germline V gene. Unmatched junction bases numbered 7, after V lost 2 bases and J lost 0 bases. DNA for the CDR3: TGTGCCAGCTCACCAACGACTAGCGGGAGTTTCTACCAAGAGACCCAGTACTTC. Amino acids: CASSPTTSGSFYQETQYF.